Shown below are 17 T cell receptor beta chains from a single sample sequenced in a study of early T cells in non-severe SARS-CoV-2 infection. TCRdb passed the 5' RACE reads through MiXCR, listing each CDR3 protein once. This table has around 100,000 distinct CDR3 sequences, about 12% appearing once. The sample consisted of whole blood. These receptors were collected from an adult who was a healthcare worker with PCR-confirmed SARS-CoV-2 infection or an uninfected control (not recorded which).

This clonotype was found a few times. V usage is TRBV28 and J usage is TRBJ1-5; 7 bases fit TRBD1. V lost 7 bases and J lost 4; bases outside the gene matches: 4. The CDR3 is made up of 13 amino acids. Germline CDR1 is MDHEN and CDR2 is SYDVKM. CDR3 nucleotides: TGTGCCAGCAAGACAGGGTTGAATCAGCCCCAGCATTTT. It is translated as CASKTGLNQPQHF.

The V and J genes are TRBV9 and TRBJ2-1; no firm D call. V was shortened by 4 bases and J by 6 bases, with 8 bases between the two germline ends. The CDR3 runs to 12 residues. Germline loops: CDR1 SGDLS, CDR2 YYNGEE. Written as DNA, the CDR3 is TGTGCCAGCAGCCTCCCCGCCAATGAGCAGTTCTTC. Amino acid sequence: CASSLPANEQFF.

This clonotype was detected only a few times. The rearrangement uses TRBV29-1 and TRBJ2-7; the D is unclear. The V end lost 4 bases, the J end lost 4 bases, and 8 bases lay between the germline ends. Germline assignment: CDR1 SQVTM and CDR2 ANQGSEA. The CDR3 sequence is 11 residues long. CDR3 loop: CSVALGYEQYF. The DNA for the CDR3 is TGCAGCGTTGCTCTGGGGTACGAGCAGTACTTC.

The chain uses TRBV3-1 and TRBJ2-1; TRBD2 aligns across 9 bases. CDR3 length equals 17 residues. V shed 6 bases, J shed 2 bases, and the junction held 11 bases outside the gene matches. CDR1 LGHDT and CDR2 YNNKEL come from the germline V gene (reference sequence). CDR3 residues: CASSRGTSWLTYNEQFF. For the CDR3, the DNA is TGTGCCAGCAGTCGCGGGACTAGCTGGTTAACCTACAATGAGCAGTTCTTC.

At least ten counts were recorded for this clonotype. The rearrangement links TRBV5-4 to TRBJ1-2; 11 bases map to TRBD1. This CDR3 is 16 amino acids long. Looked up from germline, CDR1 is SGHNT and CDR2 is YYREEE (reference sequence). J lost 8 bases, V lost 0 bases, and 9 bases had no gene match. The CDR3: CASSLEPGTGGGGYTF. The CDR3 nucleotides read TGTGCCAGCAGCTTGGAACCCGGGACAGGGGGAGGAGGCTACACCTTC.

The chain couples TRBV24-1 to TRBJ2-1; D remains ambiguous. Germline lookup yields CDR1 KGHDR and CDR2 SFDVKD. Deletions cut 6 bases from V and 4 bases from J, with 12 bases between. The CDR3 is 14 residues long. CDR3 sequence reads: CATSSVAMYNEQFF. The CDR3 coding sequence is TGTGCCACCAGTTCGGTTGCGATGTACAATGAGCAGTTCTTC.

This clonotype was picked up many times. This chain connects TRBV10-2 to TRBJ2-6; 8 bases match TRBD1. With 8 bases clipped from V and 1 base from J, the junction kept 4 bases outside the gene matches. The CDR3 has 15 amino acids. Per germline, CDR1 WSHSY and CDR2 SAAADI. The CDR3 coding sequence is TGCGCCAGCGGTGGACAGGGATCTGGGGCCAACGTCCTGACTTTC. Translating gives CASGGQGSGANVLTF.

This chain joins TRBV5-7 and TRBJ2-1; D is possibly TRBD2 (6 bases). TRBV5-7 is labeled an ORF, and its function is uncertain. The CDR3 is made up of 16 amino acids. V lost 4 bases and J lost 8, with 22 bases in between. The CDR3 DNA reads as TGTGCCAGCAGCCCCACGTGTATGGGGGAGGAGGATGAGCAGTTCTTC. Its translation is CASSPTCMGEEDEQFF.

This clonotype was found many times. CDR3 protein: CASTRGGHAYNEQFF. CDR3 bases: TGTGCCAGCACCCGGGGGGGACACGCGTACAATGAGCAGTTCTTC. The chain joins TRBV12-3 or TRBV12-4 to TRBJ2-1, with 8 bases aligning to TRBD2. Unmatched junction bases numbered 9, after V lost 7 bases and J lost 4 bases. The CDR3 runs to 15 residues.

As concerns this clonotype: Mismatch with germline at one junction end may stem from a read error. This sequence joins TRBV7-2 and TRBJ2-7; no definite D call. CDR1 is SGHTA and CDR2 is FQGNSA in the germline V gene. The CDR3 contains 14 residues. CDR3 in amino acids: CASSLGGSLYEQYF. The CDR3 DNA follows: TGTGCCAGCAGTTTAGGTGGGTCCCTCTACGAGCAGTACTTC. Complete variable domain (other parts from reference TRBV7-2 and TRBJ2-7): GAGVSQSPSNKVTEKGKDVELRCDPISGHTALYWYRQSLGQGLEFLIYFQGNSAPDKSGLPSDRFSAERTGGSVSTLTIQRTQQEDSAVYLCASSLGGSLYEQYFGPGTRLTVT.

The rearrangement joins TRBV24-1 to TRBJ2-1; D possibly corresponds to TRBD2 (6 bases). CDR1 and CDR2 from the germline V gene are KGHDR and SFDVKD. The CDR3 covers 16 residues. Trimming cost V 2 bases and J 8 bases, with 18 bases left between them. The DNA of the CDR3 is TGTGCCACCAGTGATTCTGGCGGGGCCGTGTGGTATGAGCAGTTCTTC. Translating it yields CATSDSGGAVWYEQFF.

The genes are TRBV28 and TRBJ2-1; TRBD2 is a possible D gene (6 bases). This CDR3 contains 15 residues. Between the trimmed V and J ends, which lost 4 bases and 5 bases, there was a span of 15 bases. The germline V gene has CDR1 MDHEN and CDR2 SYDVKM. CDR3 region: CASSSRLVGNNEQFF. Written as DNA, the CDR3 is TGTGCCAGCAGTTCTCGACTAGTCGGGAACAATGAGCAGTTCTTC.

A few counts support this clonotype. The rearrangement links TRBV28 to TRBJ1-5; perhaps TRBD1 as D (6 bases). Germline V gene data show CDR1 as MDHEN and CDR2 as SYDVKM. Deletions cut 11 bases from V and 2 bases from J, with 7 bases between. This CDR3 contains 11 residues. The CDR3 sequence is CAAGGNQPQHF. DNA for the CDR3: TGTGCCGCAGGGGGCAATCAGCCCCAGCATTTT.

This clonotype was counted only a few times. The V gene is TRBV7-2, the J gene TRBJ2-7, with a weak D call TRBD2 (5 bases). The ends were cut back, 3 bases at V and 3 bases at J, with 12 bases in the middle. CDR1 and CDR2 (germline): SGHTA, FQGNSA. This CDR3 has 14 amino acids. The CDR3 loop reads CASSFSSESYEQYF. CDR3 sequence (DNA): TGTGCCAGCAGCTTTAGTAGCGAGAGCTACGAGCAGTACTTC.

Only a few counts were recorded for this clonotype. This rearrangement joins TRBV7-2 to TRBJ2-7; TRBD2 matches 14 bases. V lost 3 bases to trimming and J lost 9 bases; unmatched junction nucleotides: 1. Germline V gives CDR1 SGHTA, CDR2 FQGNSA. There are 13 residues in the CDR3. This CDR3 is CASSLGLAGAQYF. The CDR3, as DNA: TGTGCCAGCAGCTTGGGACTAGCGGGAGCGCAGTACTTC.

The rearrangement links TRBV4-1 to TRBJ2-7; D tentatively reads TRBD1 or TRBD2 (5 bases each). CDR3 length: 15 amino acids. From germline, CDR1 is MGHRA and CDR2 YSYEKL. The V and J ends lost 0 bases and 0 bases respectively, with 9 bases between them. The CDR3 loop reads CASSQDRGLSYEQYF. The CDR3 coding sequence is TGCGCCAGCAGCCAAGACCGGGGCCTCTCCTACGAGCAGTACTTC.

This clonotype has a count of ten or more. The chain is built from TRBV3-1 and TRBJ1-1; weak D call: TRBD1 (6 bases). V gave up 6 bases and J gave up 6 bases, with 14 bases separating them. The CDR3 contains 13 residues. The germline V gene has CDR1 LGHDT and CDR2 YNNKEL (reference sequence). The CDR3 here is CASRHRDGAEAFF. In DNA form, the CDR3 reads TGTGCCAGCAGACACAGGGATGGAGCTGAAGCTTTCTTT.